This TCR beta chain appears in the sequencing data of a study of Ad26.COV2.S vaccination and SARS-CoV-2 variants. Trimming took off 7 bases at V and 6 bases at J, with 9 bases between the two ends. The CDR3 runs to 12 residues. The germline V gene encodes CDR1 MDHEN and CDR2 SYDVKM. The protocol was immunoSEQ multiplex PCR, while the TCRdb copy is restricted to in-frame clones and leaves out a portion. The table lists about 440,000 clones, about nine tenths of them singletons. Treatment of the sample: around 19 received Ad26.COV2.S at low or high dose, single or two shots; 5 received placebo; per-sample allocation not given. Samples were taken on day 63 after the first vaccine or placebo injection. This clone was observed a few times.

This receptor was identified in a person between 18 and 65 years old who received the Ad26.COV2.S COVID-19 vaccine or a placebo. The sequencing used peripheral blood, collected in a trial of Ad26.COV2.S vaccine versus placebo. This chain connects TRBV28 to TRBJ2-2; D gene unclear. The CDR3 nucleotides read TGTGCCAGCACCCTCGACGCCGGGGAGCTGTTTTTT. This codes for CASTLDAGELFF.